This T cell receptor (beta chain) was identified in a study of T cell responses to AZD1222 COVID-19 vaccine. General study findings and limits: Females made up more of the donors, who were largely white British, and clonal diversity may have come out too low. The number of AZD1222 recipients seropositive at baseline was only 5 to 7. Spike-specific TCR breadth and depth grew following two AZD1222 doses.

Trimming took off 4 bases at V and 6 bases at J, with 14 bases between the two ends. This CDR3 has 14 amino acids. CDR1 and CDR2 (germline): SGHRS, YFSETQ. Measured with immunoSEQ multiplex PCR; TCRdb has only the in-frame clones, and not every one. This sample has 150,000 to 200,000 clones, with about nine tenths found just once. Turning to this clone: What it binds is unknown.

The rearrangement uses TRBV5-1 and TRBJ1-5, with a tentative D call TRBD1 (5 bases). Source: peripheral blood, taken 28 days after the second AZD1222 dose. This TCR came from an adult who received the AZD1222 COVID-19 vaccine. The CDR3 DNA is TGCGCCAGCAGCCCCGGCGGGGCCGGTCAGCCCCAGCATTTT. Protein product: CASSPGGAGQPQHF.